These 32 T cell receptor beta chains originate from one sample sequenced in a study of tumor and adjacent non-tumor tissue in lung cancer. TCRbeta libraries were built with three rounds of nested PCR, modified from ARM-PCR. TCRdb used MiXCR to reprocess the multiplex PCR reads, holding one entry per CDR3 protein. The data show about 48,000 distinct CDR3 sequences, with roughly two thirds seen just once and approximately 31% held by the top ten. RNA was extracted from bulk tissue without any cell sorting. More than 3 cm separated this lung sample from the edge of the tumor. The specimen sequenced was distant non-tumor lung tissue. These TCRs come from a woman aged 70-85 years with non-small cell lung cancer.

This clonotype was detected only a few times. This may be a read error: a much more frequent sequence differs by one nucleotide. V usage is TRBV11-2 and J usage is TRBJ2-7; no clear D. Germline CDR1 SGHAT, CDR2 FQNNGV. This CDR3 comprises 14 residues. The CDR3 reads CTSSLTDGAYEQYF. The CDR3 DNA sequence: TGTACCAGCAGCTTAACCGACGGAGCCTACGAGCAGTACTTC. The whole variable domain, filled in from reference TRBV11-2 and TRBJ2-7, reads EAGVAQSPRYKIIEKRQSVAFWCNPISGHATLYWYQQILGQGPKLLIQFQNNGVVDDSQLPKDRFSAERLKGVDSTLKIQPAKLEDSAVYLCTSSLTDGAYEQYFGPGTRLTVT.

Only one count was recorded for this clonotype. Possible read error: a much larger clone is one base away. V gene TRBV30 combines with J gene TRBJ2-5; D possibly matches TRBD1 or TRBD2 (6 bases each). V lost 2 bases to trimming and J lost 5 bases, with 30 bases between them. The CDR3 runs to 19 residues. CDR1 is GTSNPN and CDR2 is SVGIG in the germline V gene (reference sequence). The CDR3 DNA reads TGTGCCTGGAGTCCATTCGGGGGCGCGTTCCTGCCGATTCATGAGACCCAGTACTTC. Translating it yields CAWSPFGGAFLPIHETQYF.

Of note for this clonotype: Sequence at one end of the junction differs from germline and may be a read error. The rearrangement links TRBV6-1 to TRBJ2-7; TRBD2 aligns across 7 bases. Looked up from germline, CDR1 is MNHNS and CDR2 is SASEGT. This CDR3 region has 14 residues. In DNA form, the CDR3 reads TGTGCCAGCAGTGAAGCGGGAGGGGCCTATGAGCAGTACTTC. Translation gives CASSEAGGAYEQYF.

There are many counts of this clonotype. This chain links TRBV6-1 with TRBJ2-5; 9 bases agree with TRBD1. The J segment lost 4 bases and the V segment lost 7 bases, leaving 7 bases of the junction unmatched. The germline V gene has CDR1 MNHNS and CDR2 SASEGT. The CDR3 has 14 amino acids. The CDR3 DNA reads TGTGCCAGCACGAGACCGGGACAGGGAGAGACCCAGTACTTC. Protein: CASTRPGQGETQYF.

In the case of this clonotype: A junction boundary mismatches the germline segment, possibly from a read error. The V call is TRBV20-1, the J call TRBJ2-1; D is perhaps TRBD2 (5 bases). Germline loops: CDR1 DFQATT, CDR2 SNEGSKA (reference sequence). The CDR3 extends over 15 amino acids. CDR3 in amino acids: CNASSVISVTNEQFF. The CDR3 DNA follows: TGCAATGCTAGTTCTGTGATTAGCGTCACCAATGAGCAGTTCTTC.

This clonotype was recorded only once. The chain joins TRBV11-3 to TRBJ2-5; D gene uncertain. The J call may be in error: the DNA end matches TRBJ2-3 better. Germline-derived CDR1 and CDR2 are SGHNT and YENEEA. CDR3 length: 13 amino acids. The CDR3 DNA follows: TGTGCCAGCAGAAAGAGCCAAGGTGGTACGCAGTATTTT. It yields the protein CASRKSQGGTQYF.

In regard to this clonotype: The junction and the germline gene differ at one end; a read error may be behind it. The chain is built from TRBV12-3 or TRBV12-4 and TRBJ2-7, with TRBD2 matching over 11 bases. The CDR3 has 15 residues. CDR3 DNA: TGTACCAGCAGCTTGACTAGCGGGACGGTCTACGAACAATACTTC. Encoded protein: CTSSLTSGTVYEQYF.

The chain uses TRBV5-5 and TRBJ2-5, with D tentatively TRBD2 (6 bases). This CDR3 region has 15 residues. The V and J ends lost 6 bases and 5 bases respectively, with 20 bases between them. Germline-derived CDR1 and CDR2 are SGHKS and YYEKEE (reference sequence). DNA for the CDR3: TGTGCCAGCAACCCCAAGTCCGAGGGGAGGGAGACCCAGTACTTC. It yields the protein CASNPKSEGRETQYF.

For this clonotype: Just one base apart from a much larger clone, this may be a read error. The rearrangement uses TRBV7-9 and TRBJ1-2; D call uncertain. Deletions cut 2 bases from V and 4 bases from J, with 8 bases between. The CDR3 extends over 13 amino acids. The germline V gene encodes CDR1 SEHNR and CDR2 FQNEAQ (reference sequence). The CDR3 here is CASSLSLFYGYTF. The CDR3 nucleotides read TGTGCCAGCAGCTTAAGTCTTTTCTATGGCTACACCTTC.

This clonotype was seen repeatedly, ten times or more. The V gene is TRBV12-3 or TRBV12-4, the J gene TRBJ2-2, with 8 nucleotides matching TRBD1. This CDR3 region has 13 residues. With V trimmed by 4 bases and J by 8 bases, 3 bases remained unmatched. CDR3 coding DNA: TGTGCCAGCAGTTCCAGGGGGCTGGGGGAGCTGTTTTTT. This encodes CASSSRGLGELFF.

This clonotype was counted between two and nine times. A read error may account for a junction end that differs from germline. DNA of the CDR3: TGCAGTGCCCCCCCGTTGCAGGGGGGCGGCTTCGGTGAAAAACCGTTTTTT. This gives the protein CSAPPLQGGGFGEKPFF. The V gene is TRBV20-1, the J gene TRBJ1-4, with 7 bases that match TRBD1. Germline V CDR1 and CDR2: DFQATT, SNEGSKA (reference sequence). This CDR3 is 17 amino acids long.

About this clonotype itself: Since a much larger clone is just one base distant, this may be a read error. CDR3 region: CASSRTENTEAFF. CDR3 coding DNA: TGTGCCAGCAGCAGGACGGAGAACACTGAAGCTTTCTTT. This chain uses TRBV5-6 with TRBJ1-1; D ambiguous. V lost 4 bases to trimming and J lost 1 base, with 8 bases between them. Germline V gives CDR1 SGHDT, CDR2 YYEEEE. The CDR3 contains 13 residues.

This rearrangement joins TRBV5-1 to TRBJ1-1; D is perhaps TRBD1 (5 bases). The CDR3 totals 14 residues. V lost 2 bases and J lost 4, with 12 bases in between. Germline V CDR1 and CDR2: SGHRS, YFSETQ. The CDR3 coding sequence is TGCGCCAGCAGCTTCGACAACGGGGCCACTGAAGCTTTCTTT. The encoded protein is CASSFDNGATEAFF. Full variable domain (rest looked up from reference TRBV5-1 and TRBJ1-1): KAGVTQTPRYLIKTRGQQVTLSCSPISGHRSVSWYQQTPGQGLQFLFEYFSETQRNKGNFPGRFSGRQFSNSRSEMNVSTLELGDSALYLCASSFDNGATEAFFGQGTRLTVV.

Concerning this clonotype itself: Since the CDR3 does not end with the conserved phenylalanine or tryptophan, this likely comes from a read error. The V gene is TRBV10-3, the J gene TRBJ2-7; the match to TRBD2 covers 9 bases. Germline V gene sequence: CDR1 ENHRY, CDR2 SYGVKD. The CDR3 totals 15 residues. The CDR3 protein is CAINEETSGSYEQYL. Written as DNA, the CDR3 is TGTGCCATCAATGAGGAGACTAGCGGTTCCTACGAGCAGTACCTC.

Turning to this clonotype: Just one base apart from a much larger clone, this may be a read error. The chain combines TRBV24-1 with TRBJ2-3; 8 nucleotides align to TRBD1. CDR1 is KGHDR and CDR2 is SFDVKD in the germline V gene. Trimming took 7 bases from V and 10 from J; bases not matched to a gene: 9. CDR3 length equals 13 residues. For the CDR3, the DNA is TGTGCCACCAGGCCAGGGGGCCTGGATTCGCAGTATTTT. As protein: CATRPGGLDSQYF.

This clonotype was observed a few times. This sequence joins TRBV2 and TRBJ2-7, with D maybe TRBD1 (5 bases). This CDR3 spans 14 amino acids. Germline V gene sequence: CDR1 SNHLY, CDR2 FYNNEI. V gave up 6 bases and J gave up 3 bases, with 15 bases separating them. For the CDR3, the DNA is TGTGCCAGCAGGCTAACAGGTATAGGCTACGAGCAGTACTTC. This codes for CASRLTGIGYEQYF.

In the case of this clonotype: At one end the junction does not follow the germline gene, possibly because of a read error. V is TRBV7-9 and J is TRBJ2-5; possibly TRBD2 for D (6 bases). Germline CDR1 is SEHNR and CDR2 is FQNEAQ (reference sequence). This CDR3 has 14 residues. The CDR3, as DNA: TGCGCCAGCGCATGGACTATCGGGAAAGAGACCCAGTACTTC. Translation: CASAWTIGKETQYF.

This clonotype has just one count. Without the conserved terminal phenylalanine or tryptophan, this CDR3 likely stems from a read error. The DNA is left out, because the CDR3 cannot be placed on it with certainty; the CDR3 is given as TCRdb lists it. The rearrangement links TRBV10-2 to TRBJ1-1. The length of the CDR3 is 14 amino acids, counting both ends. CDR1 WSHSY and CDR2 SAAADI come from the germline V gene. CDR3 loop: CATAGGGMNTEAFL.

Comment on this clonotype: A read error may produce the germline difference seen at one junction end. This chain links TRBV11-3 with TRBJ2-3; 13 bases match TRBD2. The CDR3 runs to 16 residues. Germline CDR1 SGHNT, CDR2 YENEEA. CDR3 residues: CASSSGTSGKTDTKYF. The DNA of the CDR3 is TGTGCCAGCAGCAGCGGGACTAGCGGGAAGACAGATACGAAGTATTTT.

Note on this clonotype: Mismatch with germline at one junction end may stem from a read error. The chain combines TRBV10-3 with TRBJ1-2, with TRBD1 matching 7 bases. This CDR3 region has 13 residues. Germline V gives CDR1 ENHRY, CDR2 SYGVKD. CDR3 in DNA: TGTACCATCGGTCCCGGGACAGACTATGGCTACACCTTC. Translated, it gives CTIGPGTDYGYTF.

This chain connects TRBV11-1 to TRBJ2-7; D might be TRBD1 (5 bases). V was shortened by 4 bases and J by 3 bases, with 10 bases between the two germline ends. The CDR3 contains 13 residues. CDR1 is SGHAT and CDR2 is FQDESV in the germline V gene (reference sequence). The chain's CDR3 is CASSSGIYYEQYF. The CDR3 region has the DNA TGTGCCAGCAGCTCAGGGATATACTACGAGCAGTACTTC.

V and J are TRBV29-1 and TRBJ2-1, with TRBD2 matching over 9 bases. With V trimmed by 5 bases and J by 6 bases, 5 bases remained unmatched. Germline CDR1 and CDR2: SQVTM and ANQGSEA. The CDR3 runs 13 residues. The CDR3, as DNA: TGCAGCGTTATGCGGGAGGGCCGCAATGAGCAGTTCTTC. Its protein is CSVMREGRNEQFF.

Notes on this clonotype: Given a much more abundant clone one base away, this may be a read error. The chain links TRBV13 to TRBJ2-7; D unclear. With 9 bases removed from V and 2 bases from J, the gap between germline ends came to 11 bases. There are 12 residues in the CDR3. Germline V gene data show CDR1 as PRHDT and CDR2 as FYEKMQ (reference sequence). The CDR3 spells CARSRGTYEQYF. The CDR3 bases are TGTGCCAGAAGCCGCGGTACCTACGAGCAGTACTTC.

This clonotype was seen once. This may stem from a read error, because a much larger clone lies one nucleotide away. The chain carries TRBV20-1 and TRBJ2-7; 7 positions match TRBD1. This CDR3 comprises 13 residues. V shed 3 bases and J 2 bases; nucleotides not matched to a gene: 4. Germline V CDR1 and CDR2: DFQATT, SNEGSKA (reference sequence). The CDR3 is CSARDTGAYEQYF. In DNA, the CDR3 is TGCAGTGCTAGGGATACAGGGGCCTACGAGCAGTACTTC.

The chain recombines TRBV7-9 with TRBJ1-2; D is undetermined. Per the germline V gene, CDR1 is SEHNR and CDR2 is FQNEAQ (reference sequence). The CDR3 totals 15 residues. V was clipped by 5 bases and J by 3 bases, with 16 bases between them. For the CDR3, the DNA is TGTGCCAGCAGCCCAGATCCCCCGGGCTACTATGGCTACACCTTC. Its protein is CASSPDPPGYYGYTF.

As to this clonotype: A read error is possible here, since a much larger clone lies one base away. The chain combines TRBV5-1 with TRBJ1-1; D unresolved. Trimming pared 4 bases from V and 4 bases from J, leaving 17 bases between. The CDR3 consists of 15 residues. CDR1 and CDR2 from the germline V gene are SGHRS and YFSETQ. The CDR3 here is CASSASIAASTEAFF. The DNA of the CDR3 is TGCGCCAGCAGCGCGTCGATAGCGGCGAGCACTGAAGCTTTCTTT.

CDR3 residues: CASTVWGAGRGPGELFF. CDR3 nucleotides: TGTGCCAGTACAGTTTGGGGCGCAGGCAGGGGTCCGGGGGAGCTGTTTTTT. The chain carries TRBV19 and TRBJ2-2; D perhaps matches TRBD1 (6 bases). The CDR3 consists of 17 residues. The germline V gene has CDR1 LNHDA and CDR2 SQIVND (reference sequence). Trimming cost V 7 bases and J 8 bases, with 26 bases left between them.

Concerning this clonotype: The germline gene is not matched at one end of the junction; a read error may be the cause. This chain joins TRBV6-6 and TRBJ1-2; the D gene is possibly TRBD1 (5 bases). Looked up from germline, CDR1 is MNHNY and CDR2 is SVGAGI (reference sequence). The CDR3 runs 15 residues. The CDR3 loop is CVSIDRLLSQNGHTF. In DNA form, the CDR3 reads TGTGTCAGCATCGACAGACTACTCAGTCAGAATGGCCACACCTTC.

This clonotype was detected only once. The V and J genes are TRBV6-4 and TRBJ2-6, with a weak D call TRBD1 (6 bases). CDR1 is MRHNA and CDR2 is SNTAGT in the germline V gene. The CDR3 is made up of 17 amino acids. V was clipped by 10 bases and J by 2 bases, with 21 bases between them. CDR3 amino acids: CAIRQSPRGAGANVLTF. In nucleotides, the CDR3 is TGTGCCATCCGACAGAGCCCCAGGGGAGCTGGGGCCAACGTCCTGACTTTC.

Comment on this clonotype: One end of the junction fails to match germline, which may point to a read error. The rearrangement uses TRBV6-5 and TRBJ1-1; D possibly corresponds to TRBD1 (5 bases). The CDR3 runs to 16 residues. Germline V gene sequence: CDR1 MNHEY, CDR2 SVGAGI. For the CDR3, the DNA is TGTGTCAGCAGTTACTCCATGGGGGATGGTAAGACTGAAGCCTTCTTT. It codes for CVSSYSMGDGKTEAFF.

In the case of this clonotype: A much larger clone differs from this one at a single base, so this may be a read error. This chain uses TRBV12-3 or TRBV12-4 with TRBJ2-7; 7 bases align to TRBD2. V lost 7 bases and J lost 0; bases outside the gene matches: 9. The CDR3 has 15 amino acids. CDR3 sequence: CASNTWGGSSYEQYF. DNA for the CDR3: TGTGCCAGCAACACTTGGGGGGGTTCCTCCTACGAGCAGTACTTC.

As regards this clonotype: One end of the junction varies from germline; a read error may be responsible. The chain is built from TRBV14 and TRBJ2-6, with D possibly being TRBD2 (6 bases). CDR3 length: 15 amino acids. CDR1 is SGHDN, CDR2 FVKESK, per germline. The CDR3 is CASSLRRAGANVLTF. For the CDR3, the DNA is TGTGCAAGCAGCCTAAGGAGGGCGGGGGCCAACGTCCTGACTTTC.